Below are 14 T cell receptor beta chains sequenced from a single sample in a study of regulatory T cells in long-lasting Graves disease (dated by TCRdb to the early 2020s). Library preparation was by multiplex PCR. The sequencing machine was an Illumina HiSeq 4000. iRepertoire HTBI primers and Arm-PCR amplification of CDR3 regions were used to construct TCR beta libraries. Clones were called with MiXCR by TCRdb after fastp trimmed the public reads at Q25, and only in-frame beta chains were retained. CDR3 protein duplicates are merged, each entry listing the most common genes and DNA. Here the sample has about 500,000 distinct CDR3 sequences; 9.5% to 15% occur a single time. Roughly 8.9% of the sample is in the top ten clones. This sample's time point label indicates: newly diagnosed GD, antithyroid drugs for less than 3 months. For both TCR sequencing and RNA sequencing, RNA was extracted from PBMCs in TRIzol.

This same sample was also part of a study on T cells in Graves' hyperthyroidism and ophthalmopathy.

The sample was peripheral blood mononuclear cells (PBMCs), taken at new diagnosis, from a patient treated with antithyroid drugs. Source of these receptors: a young woman with Graves disease. Donor details come from another sample of the same person, matched by shared clones.

In this sample, this clonotype turned up a few times. The chain couples TRBV6-2 or TRBV6-3 to TRBJ2-1; D ambiguous. The V and J ends lost 6 bases and 6 bases respectively, with 6 bases between them. Germline V gene sequence: CDR1 MNHEY, CDR2 SVGEGT. This CDR3 has 11 amino acids. The CDR3 sequence: CASREINEQFF. CDR3 DNA: TGTGCCAGCAGAGAAATCAATGAGCAGTTCTTC.

This clonotype was counted ten times or more. The gene calls are TRBV20-1 and TRBJ1-2; D unresolved. Germline-derived CDR1 and CDR2 are DFQATT and SNEGSKA (reference sequence). This CDR3 spans 13 amino acids. The germline V and J ends were trimmed by 5 bases and 4 bases, with 14 bases remaining between them. This CDR3 is CSAGSTPSYGYTF. CDR3 sequence (DNA): TGCAGTGCTGGAAGTACTCCCAGCTATGGCTACACCTTC.

In this sample, this clonotype turned up many times. The V and J genes are TRBV30 and TRBJ2-1, with 12 positions matching TRBD2. The V and J ends lost 2 bases and 3 bases, in that order; junction bases with no gene match: 2. The CDR3 sequence is 15 residues long. CDR1 GTSNPN and CDR2 SVGIG come from the germline V gene (reference sequence). The CDR3 loop reads CAWSPLAGGYNEQFF. The CDR3 nucleotides read TGTGCCTGGAGTCCACTAGCGGGAGGCTACAATGAGCAGTTCTTC.

This clonotype is a singleton in its sample. The chain uses TRBV28 and TRBJ1-5, with 7 nucleotides matching TRBD1. Germline CDR1 is MDHEN and CDR2 is SYDVKM. The CDR3 is 15 amino acids. V gave up 6 bases and J gave up 2 bases; unmatched junction bases: 7. CDR3 residues: CASRPTGVGNQPQHF. The CDR3 nucleotides read TGTGCCAGCAGACCTACAGGGGTAGGCAATCAGCCCCAGCATTTT.

To note about this clonotype: This likely came from a read error, as a far larger clone is one base away. This chain connects TRBV6-2 or TRBV6-3 to TRBJ2-5, with D hard to call. The CDR3 is 14 residues long. The germline CDR1 and CDR2 sequences are MNHEY and SVGEGT. Trimming removed 7 bases at V and 2 bases at J, with 14 bases between. CDR3 in DNA: TGTGCCAGCACTGGGCGGCGTAGTCAAGAGACCCAGTACTTC. It specifies CASTGRRSQETQYF.

This clonotype has ten or more counts. The chain recombines TRBV10-3 with TRBJ1-2; D remains ambiguous. The ends were cut back, 3 bases at V and 4 bases at J, with 6 bases in the middle. Germline assignment: CDR1 ENHRY and CDR2 SYGVKD. The CDR3 covers 12 residues. The chain's CDR3 is CAISEYGYGYTF. CDR3 nucleotides: TGTGCCATCAGTGAATATGGCTATGGCTACACCTTC.

The sample holds a few counts of this clonotype. The gene calls are TRBV7-2 and TRBJ1-1; 8 nucleotides line up with TRBD1. V lost 3 bases and J lost 5; bases outside the gene matches: 5. This CDR3 contains 14 residues. Germline loops: CDR1 SGHTA, CDR2 FQGNSA. DNA for the CDR3: TGTGCCAGCAGCTTGACCAGGGGGCGAACTGAAGCTTTCTTT. Encoded protein: CASSLTRGRTEAFF.

This clonotype occurred a few times. V usage is TRBV7-9 and J usage is TRBJ2-7; D assignment may be TRBD1 or TRBD2 (5 bases each). Germline CDR1 is SEHNR and CDR2 is FQNEAQ (reference sequence). V was trimmed by 5 bases and J by 2 bases, leaving 13 bases between them. This CDR3 region has 14 residues. DNA of the CDR3: TGTGCCAGCAGCCCCCGGGACCCTCCCTACGAGCAGTACTTC. Translating it yields CASSPRDPPYEQYF.

This clonotype occurred many times. CDR3 residues: CASSPDRPYGYTF. CDR3 nucleotides: TGTGCCAGCAGCCCTGACAGGCCGTATGGCTACACCTTC. The chain couples TRBV12-3 or TRBV12-4 to TRBJ1-2; possibly TRBD1 for D (6 bases). The V and J ends lost 6 bases and 5 bases respectively, with 13 bases between them. The length of the CDR3 is 13 residues.

The V and J genes are TRBV29-1 and TRBJ2-5; 10 nucleotides agree with TRBD2. This CDR3 is 16 amino acids long. V was pared by 5 bases and J by 2 bases, with 11 bases of the junction left unmatched. Germline CDR1 and CDR2: SQVTM and ANQGSEA. CDR3 loop: CSVTRASGSLQETQYF. In nucleotides, the CDR3 is TGCAGCGTTACTCGGGCTAGCGGGAGTCTTCAAGAGACCCAGTACTTC.

V is TRBV30 and J is TRBJ1-4, with a weak D call TRBD1 (5 bases). The CDR3 is made up of 13 amino acids. CDR1 and CDR2 (germline): GTSNPN, SVGIG (reference sequence). Trimming stripped 5 bases from V and 8 bases from J, with 15 bases between. In DNA, the CDR3 is TGTGCCTGGTCCCCAGGGAATAAGGAAAAACTGTTTTTT. Protein: CAWSPGNKEKLFF.

This clonotype was seen a few times. In DNA, the CDR3 is TGTGCCATCAGTGGGAGAACCGGGGCCCGAGGGCGGTCCCACGAGCAGTACTTC. It specifies CAISGRTGARGRSHEQYF. The rearrangement uses TRBV10-3 and TRBJ2-7; D possibly matches TRBD1 or TRBD2 (5 bases each). CDR3 length: 18 residues. Germline CDR1 is ENHRY and CDR2 is SYGVKD. Deletions cut 4 bases from V and 5 bases from J, with 27 bases between.

This clonotype was detected ten times or more. The chain joins TRBV5-1 to TRBJ1-1; D is ambiguous. The ends were cut back, 3 bases at V and 3 bases at J, with 12 bases in the middle. Germline loops: CDR1 SGHRS, CDR2 YFSETQ. This CDR3 has 14 residues. CDR3 sequence reads: CASSSDSSDTEAFF. In nucleotides, the CDR3 is TGCGCCAGCAGCTCGGACTCGAGTGACACTGAAGCTTTCTTT.

At least ten counts were recorded for this clonotype. One end of the junction varies from germline; a read error may be responsible. The chain combines TRBV28 with TRBJ1-1; the match to TRBD1 covers 11 bases. The CDR3 runs 15 residues. CDR1 MDHEN and CDR2 SYDVKM come from the germline V gene. CDR3 sequence (DNA): TGCGCCAGCAGTTTGGAGGGACAGGGGGACACTGAAGCTTTCTTT. It specifies CASSLEGQGDTEAFF.